These 6 T cell receptor beta chains originate from one sample sequenced in a study of liver allograft versus peripheral blood T cells. Study background: Transplanted livers and recipients' peripheral blood had their T cell receptor repertoires compared.

In TCRdb, the reads were re-called with MiXCR into one record per CDR3 protein. The sample holds 7,000 to 10,000 distinct CDR3 sequences; around 21% are singletons and the top ten take 5.4%. These receptors all come from a human patient who had a liver transplant. The graft donor may be the source of some T cells.

This clonotype was detected a few times. The chain uses TRBV24-1 and TRBJ1-2; D might be TRBD1 (5 bases). The CDR3 has 16 amino acids. Trimming cost V 9 bases and J 7 bases, with 26 bases left between them. From germline, CDR1 is KGHDR and CDR2 SFDVKD. The CDR3 loop reads CATGPNSGRSMAGYTF. The CDR3, as DNA: TGTGCCACCGGGCCCAATTCGGGGCGATCGATGGCTGGCTACACCTTC.

Judged by abundance, this clonotype is medium-sized. V gene TRBV19 combines with J gene TRBJ1-2, with 11 nucleotides matching TRBD1. Trimming removed 7 bases from V and 8 bases from J; junction bases left unmatched: 18. The length of the CDR3 is 17 residues. Germline CDR1 and CDR2: LNHDA and SQIVND (reference sequence). The CDR3 protein is CASTHWGTGGRQDGYTF. Written as DNA, the CDR3 is TGTGCCAGTACTCACTGGGGGACAGGGGGACGTCAGGACGGCTACACCTTC.

The chain uses TRBV9 and TRBJ1-3, with D maybe TRBD1 (5 bases). The CDR3 sequence is 17 residues long. V lost 0 bases and J lost 4, with 17 bases in between. CDR1 is SGDLS and CDR2 is YYNGEE in the germline V gene. This CDR3 is CASSVGHGDLWGNTIYF. CDR3 nucleotides: TGTGCCAGCAGCGTAGGACACGGGGACCTCTGGGGAAACACCATATATTTT.

Judged by abundance, this clonotype is medium-sized. The CDR3 coding sequence is TGTGCCAGCAGCTCAAACTCTGGGGCCAACGTCCTGACTTTC. This translates into CASSSNSGANVLTF. The V and J genes are TRBV7-9 and TRBJ2-6, with D uncertain. Germline values: CDR1 SEHNR, CDR2 FQNEAQ (reference sequence). The CDR3 has 14 residues. V lost 4 bases and J 0 bases, leaving 4 bases between the germline ends. Full variable domain (outside the CDR3, taken from reference TRBV7-9 and TRBJ2-6): DTGVSQNPRHKITKRGQNVTFRCDPISEHNRLYWYRQTLGQGPEFLTYFQNEAQLEKSRLLSDRFSAERPKGSFSTLEIQRTEQGDSAMYLCASSSNSGANVLTFGAGSRLTVL.

The chain carries TRBV9 and TRBJ2-6; no firm D call. V shed 2 bases and J shed 0 bases, with 6 bases lying between them. This CDR3 contains 15 residues. Per germline, CDR1 SGDLS and CDR2 YYNGEE. The CDR3 sequence is CASSVGNSGANVLTF. The DNA for the CDR3 is TGTGCCAGCAGCGTCGGCAACTCTGGGGCCAACGTCCTGACTTTC.

The V gene is TRBV27, the J gene TRBJ2-7; D may be TRBD1 or TRBD2 (5 bases each). Trimming pared 5 bases from V and 5 bases from J, leaving 22 bases between. Germline loops: CDR1 MNHEY, CDR2 SMNVEV (reference sequence). The CDR3 consists of 16 residues. CDR3 sequence: CASSGNSVRGDHEQYF. DNA of the CDR3: TGTGCCAGCAGTGGAAATAGCGTTCGAGGGGACCACGAGCAGTACTTC.